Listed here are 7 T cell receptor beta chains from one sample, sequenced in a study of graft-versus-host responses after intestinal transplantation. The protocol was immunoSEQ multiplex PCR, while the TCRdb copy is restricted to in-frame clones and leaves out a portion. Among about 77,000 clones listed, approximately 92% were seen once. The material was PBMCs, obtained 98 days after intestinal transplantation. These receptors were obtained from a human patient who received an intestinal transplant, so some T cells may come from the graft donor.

CDR3 coding DNA: TGTGCCAGCAGTGAAGGTATGAACACTGAAGCTTTCTTT. It yields the protein CASSEGMNTEAFF. V gene TRBV6-4 combines with J gene TRBJ1-1, with D unclear. The V end lost 3 bases, the J end lost 0 bases, and 5 bases lay between the germline ends. Germline CDR1 MRHNA, CDR2 SNTAGT. The CDR3 length is 13 residues.

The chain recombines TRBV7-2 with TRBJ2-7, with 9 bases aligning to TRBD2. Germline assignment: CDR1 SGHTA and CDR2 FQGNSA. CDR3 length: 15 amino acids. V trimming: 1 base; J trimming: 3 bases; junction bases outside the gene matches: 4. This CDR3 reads CASSLGRGGSYEQYF. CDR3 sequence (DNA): TGTGCCAGCAGCTTAGGGCGGGGGGGTAGCTACGAGCAGTACTTC. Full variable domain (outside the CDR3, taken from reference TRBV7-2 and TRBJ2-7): GAGVSQSPSNKVTEKGKDVELRCDPISGHTALYWYRQSLGQGLEFLIYFQGNSAPDKSGLPSDRFSAERTGGSVSTLTIQRTQQEDSAVYLCASSLGRGGSYEQYFGPGTRLTVT.

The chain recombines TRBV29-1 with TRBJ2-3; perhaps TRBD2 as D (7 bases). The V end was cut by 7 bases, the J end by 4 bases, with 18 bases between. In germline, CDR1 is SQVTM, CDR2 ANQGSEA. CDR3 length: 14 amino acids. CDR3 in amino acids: CSAMMGGAPDTQYF. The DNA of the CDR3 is TGCAGCGCCATGATGGGGGGGGCCCCAGATACGCAGTATTTT.

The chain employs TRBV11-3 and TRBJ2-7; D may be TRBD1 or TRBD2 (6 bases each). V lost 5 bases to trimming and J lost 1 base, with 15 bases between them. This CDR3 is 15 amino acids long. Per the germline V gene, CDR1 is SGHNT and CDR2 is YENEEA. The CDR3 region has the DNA TGTGCCAGCAGCGTCGGGGGCGGGAAGTCCTACGAGCAGTACTTC. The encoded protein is CASSVGGGKSYEQYF.

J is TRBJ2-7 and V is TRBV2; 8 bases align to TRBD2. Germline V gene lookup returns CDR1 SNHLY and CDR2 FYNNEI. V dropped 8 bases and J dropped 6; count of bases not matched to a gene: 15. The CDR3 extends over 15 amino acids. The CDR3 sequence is CASGVLPGLEAEQYF. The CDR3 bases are TGTGCCAGCGGCGTCCTCCCGGGACTAGAGGCCGAGCAGTACTTC.

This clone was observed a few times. The CDR3 nucleotides are TGTGCCAGCAGTGACCTGGACAGGGCCAACGAGCAGTACTTC. Its protein is CASSDLDRANEQYF. The chain combines TRBV6-1 with TRBJ2-7; TRBD1 aligns across 8 bases. J was trimmed by 5 bases and V by 3 bases; bases with no gene match: 6. The CDR3 consists of 14 residues. Germline V lookup: CDR1 MNHNS, CDR2 SASEGT.

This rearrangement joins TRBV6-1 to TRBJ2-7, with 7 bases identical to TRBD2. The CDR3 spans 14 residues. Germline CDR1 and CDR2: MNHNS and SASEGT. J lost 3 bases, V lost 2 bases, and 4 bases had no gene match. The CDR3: CASSEWGGSYEQYF. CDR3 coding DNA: TGTGCCAGCAGTGAATGGGGCGGGAGCTACGAGCAGTACTTC.